This TCR beta chain was identified in a study of persistence of HIV-infected CD4 T cells. The stimulus was lysate of CMV-infected fibroblasts, 10 ug/mL. Memory cells lacking CD40L and CD69 with high CD45RO were sorted. This was the immunoSEQ version 4 assay in survey mode. TCRdb's table, derived via immunoSEQ multiplex PCR, lists solely in-frame clones and lacks some. The data show tens of thousands of clones, with about 81% seen just once and 3% held by the top ten. For this clone: What it binds is unknown.

Germline V gene sequence: CDR1 SGHKS, CDR2 YYEKEE (reference sequence). The length of the CDR3 is 15 residues. V dropped 2 bases and J dropped 3 bases, with 11 bases sitting between them. The receptor was isolated from an adult man with HIV who was CMV-seropositive. The source was CD4+ T cells sorted from PBMCs after roughly 18-hour stimulation, collected from a patient who received antiretroviral therapy. V is TRBV5-5 and J is TRBJ2-2; D may be TRBD1 (6 bases). Here the CDR3 reads CASSFRGRDTGELFF. CDR3 in DNA: TGTGCCAGCAGCTTCAGGGGCCGGGACACCGGGGAGCTGTTTTTT.